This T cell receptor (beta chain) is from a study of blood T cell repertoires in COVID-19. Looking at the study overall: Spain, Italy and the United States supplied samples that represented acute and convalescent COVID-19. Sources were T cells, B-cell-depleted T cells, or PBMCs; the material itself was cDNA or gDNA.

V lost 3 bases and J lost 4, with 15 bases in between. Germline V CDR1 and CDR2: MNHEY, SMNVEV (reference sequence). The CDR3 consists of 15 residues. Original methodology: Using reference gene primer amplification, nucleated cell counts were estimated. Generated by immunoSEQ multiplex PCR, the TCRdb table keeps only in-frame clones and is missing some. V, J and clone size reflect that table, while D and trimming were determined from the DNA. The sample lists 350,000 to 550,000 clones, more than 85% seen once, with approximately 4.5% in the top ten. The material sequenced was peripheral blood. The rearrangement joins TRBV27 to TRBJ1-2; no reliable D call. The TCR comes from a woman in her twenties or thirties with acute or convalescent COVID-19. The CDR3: CASSFTVGRFYGYTF. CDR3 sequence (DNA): TGTGCCAGCAGTTTTACTGTGGGCAGATTCTATGGCTACACCTTC.